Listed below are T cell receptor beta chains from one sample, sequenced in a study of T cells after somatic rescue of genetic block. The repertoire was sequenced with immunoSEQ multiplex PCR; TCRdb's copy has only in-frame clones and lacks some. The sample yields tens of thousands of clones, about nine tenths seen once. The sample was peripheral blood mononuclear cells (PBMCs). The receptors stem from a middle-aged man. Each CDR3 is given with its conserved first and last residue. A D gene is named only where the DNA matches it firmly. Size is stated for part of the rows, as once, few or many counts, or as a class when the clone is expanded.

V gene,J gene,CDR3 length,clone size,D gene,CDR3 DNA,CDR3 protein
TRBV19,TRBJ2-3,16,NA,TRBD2,TGTGCCAGCTCCCAGCCCGGCGGACTAGCAAAAAAAGCGCAGTATTTT,CASSQPGGLAKKAQYF
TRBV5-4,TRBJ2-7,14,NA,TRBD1,TGTGCCAGCAGCCGTGCAGGGGGCGGATACGAGCAGTACTTC,CASSRAGGGYEQYF
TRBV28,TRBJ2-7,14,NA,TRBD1,TGTGCCAGCAGTCGGACAGGGGTTAGCGACGAGCAGTACTTC,CASSRTGVSDEQYF
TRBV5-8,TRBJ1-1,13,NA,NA,TGTGCCAGCAGCTTGGGGGTAAACACTGAAGCTTTCTTT,CASSLGVNTEAFF
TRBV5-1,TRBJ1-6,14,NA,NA,TGCGCCAGCAGCTTGGGTGACACTGCTTCACCCCTCCACTTT,CASSLGDTASPLHF
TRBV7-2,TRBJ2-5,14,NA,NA,TGTGCCAGCAGCTTATCTCGGGCTCGGGAGACCCAGTACTTC,CASSLSRARETQYF
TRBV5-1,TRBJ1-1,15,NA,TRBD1,TGCGCCAGCAGCTTGTCGGCAGGGGGTAATACTGAAGCTTTCTTT,CASSLSAGGNTEAFF
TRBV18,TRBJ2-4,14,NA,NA,TGTGCCAGCTCACCAGGACTCGAAAAAAACATTCAGTACTTC,CASSPGLEKNIQYF
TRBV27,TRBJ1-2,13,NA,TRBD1,TGTGCCAGCAGACCGACAGGGGAATATGGCTACACCTTC,CASRPTGEYGYTF
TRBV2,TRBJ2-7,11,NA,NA,TGTGCCAGCAGGGAGTCGGGCGAGCAGTACTTC,CASRESGEQYF
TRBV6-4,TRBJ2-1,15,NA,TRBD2,TGTGCCAGCAGAGAAACTAGCGGGAGTCCCCATGAGCAGTTCTTC,CASRETSGSPHEQFF
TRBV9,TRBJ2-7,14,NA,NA,TGTGCCAGCAGCGCTGGCTGGGGCGACTACGAGCAGTACTTC,CASSAGWGDYEQYF
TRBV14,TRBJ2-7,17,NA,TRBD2,TGTGCCAGCAGCCAAGAGGCCATAGCGGGGGTGAGCTACGAGCAGTACTTC,CASSQEAIAGVSYEQYF
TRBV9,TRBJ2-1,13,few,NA,TGTGCCAGCAGCGTAGGGACAGCCAATGAGCAGTTCTTC,CASSVGTANEQFF
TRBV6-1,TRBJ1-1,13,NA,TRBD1,TGTGCCGGCCGGGACAGATCTCTTCATGAAGCTTTCTTT,CAGRDRSLHEAFF
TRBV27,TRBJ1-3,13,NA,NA,TGTGCCAGCCGTTATTTGGGCGGAAACACCATATATTTT,CASRYLGGNTIYF
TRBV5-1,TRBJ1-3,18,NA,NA,TGCGCCAGCAGCTTGGGGCCGCGAGGACTACCCTCTGGAAACACCATATATTTT,CASSLGPRGLPSGNTIYF
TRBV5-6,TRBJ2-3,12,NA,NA,TGTGCCAGCAGCTTGGAGGGATATACGCAGTATTTT,CASSLEGYTQYF
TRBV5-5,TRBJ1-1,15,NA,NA,TGTGCCAGCAGCTTTATTGGTGGAGGGAACACTGAAGCTTTCTTT,CASSFIGGGNTEAFF
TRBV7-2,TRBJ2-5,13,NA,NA,TGTGCCAGCAATTCCCCCCCTTCAGGGACCCAGTACTTC,CASNSPPSGTQYF
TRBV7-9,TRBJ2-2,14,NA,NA,TGTGCCAGCAGCCTTTCCTCATACACCGGGGAGCTGTTTTTT,CASSLSSYTGELFF
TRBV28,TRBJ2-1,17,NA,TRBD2,TGTGCCAGCAGTCCGAGCGGGGGCGTTCTCTCCTACAATGAGCAGTTCTTC,CASSPSGGVLSYNEQFF
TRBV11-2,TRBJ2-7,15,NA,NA,TGTGCCAGCAGCTTAGGGTTGAGGGGCACCTACGAGCAGTACTTC,CASSLGLRGTYEQYF